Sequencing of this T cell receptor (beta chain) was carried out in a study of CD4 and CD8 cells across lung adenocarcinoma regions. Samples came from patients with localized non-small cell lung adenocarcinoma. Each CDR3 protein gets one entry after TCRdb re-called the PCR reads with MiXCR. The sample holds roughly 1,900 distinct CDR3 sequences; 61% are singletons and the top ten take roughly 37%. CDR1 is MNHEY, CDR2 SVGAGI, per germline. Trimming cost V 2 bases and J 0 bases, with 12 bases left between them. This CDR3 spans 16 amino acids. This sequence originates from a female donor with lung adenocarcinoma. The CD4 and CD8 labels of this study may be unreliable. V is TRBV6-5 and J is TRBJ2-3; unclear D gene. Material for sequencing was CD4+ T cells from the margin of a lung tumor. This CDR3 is CASSYGVLTSTDTQYF. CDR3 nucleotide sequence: TGTGCCAGCAGTTACGGGGTACTAACTAGCACAGATACGCAGTATTTT.